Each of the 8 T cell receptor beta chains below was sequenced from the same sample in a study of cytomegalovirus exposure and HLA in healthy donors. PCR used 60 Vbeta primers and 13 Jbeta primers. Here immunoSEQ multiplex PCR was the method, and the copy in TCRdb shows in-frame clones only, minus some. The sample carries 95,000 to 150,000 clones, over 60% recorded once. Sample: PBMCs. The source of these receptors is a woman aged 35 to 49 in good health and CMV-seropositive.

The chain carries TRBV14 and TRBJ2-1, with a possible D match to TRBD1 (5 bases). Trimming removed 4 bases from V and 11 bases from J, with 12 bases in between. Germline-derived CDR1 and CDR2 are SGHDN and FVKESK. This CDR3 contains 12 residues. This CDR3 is CASSPKGVKQFF. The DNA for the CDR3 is TGTGCCAGCAGCCCGAAAGGGGTTAAGCAGTTCTTC.

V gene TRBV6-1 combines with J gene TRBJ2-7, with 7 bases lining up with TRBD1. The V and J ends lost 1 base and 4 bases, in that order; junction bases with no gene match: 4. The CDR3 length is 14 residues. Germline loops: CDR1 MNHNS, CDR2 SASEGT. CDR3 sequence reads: CASSEGQGRYEQYF. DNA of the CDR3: TGTGCCAGCAGTGAAGGACAGGGACGGTACGAGCAGTACTTC.

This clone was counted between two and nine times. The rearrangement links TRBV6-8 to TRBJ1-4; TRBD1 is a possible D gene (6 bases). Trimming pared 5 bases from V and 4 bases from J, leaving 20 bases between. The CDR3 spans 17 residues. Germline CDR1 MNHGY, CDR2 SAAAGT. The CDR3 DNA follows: TGTGCCAGCAGTGTTTCGAGGACAGAGAAATTTAATGAAAAACTGTTTTTT. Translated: CASSVSRTEKFNEKLFF.

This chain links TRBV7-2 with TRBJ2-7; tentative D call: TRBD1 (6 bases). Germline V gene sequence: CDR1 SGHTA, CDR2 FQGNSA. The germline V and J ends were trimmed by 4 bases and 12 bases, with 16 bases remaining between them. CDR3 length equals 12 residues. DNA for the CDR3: TGTGCCAGCAGCTCCCCCGGACAGCCGGGGTACTTC. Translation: CASSSPGQPGYF.

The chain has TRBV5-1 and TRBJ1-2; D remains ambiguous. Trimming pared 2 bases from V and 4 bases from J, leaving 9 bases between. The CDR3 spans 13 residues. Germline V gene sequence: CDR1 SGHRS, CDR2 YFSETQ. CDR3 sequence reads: CASSLIPSYGYTF. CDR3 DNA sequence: TGCGCCAGCAGCTTAATCCCTAGCTATGGCTACACCTTC.

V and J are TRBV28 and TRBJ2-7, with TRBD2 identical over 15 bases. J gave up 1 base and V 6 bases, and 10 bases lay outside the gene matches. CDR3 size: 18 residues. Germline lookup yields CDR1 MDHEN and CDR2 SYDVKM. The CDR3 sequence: CASSPIGLAGGSSYEQYF. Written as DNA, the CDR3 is TGTGCCAGCAGCCCAATTGGACTAGCGGGAGGGTCATCCTACGAGCAGTACTTC.

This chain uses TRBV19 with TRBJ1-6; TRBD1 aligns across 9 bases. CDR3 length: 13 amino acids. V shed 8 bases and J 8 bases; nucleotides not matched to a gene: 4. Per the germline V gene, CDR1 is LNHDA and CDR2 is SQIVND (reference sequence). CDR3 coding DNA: TGTGCCAGTGGGGACAGGGTTTATTCACCCCTCCACTTT. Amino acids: CASGDRVYSPLHF.

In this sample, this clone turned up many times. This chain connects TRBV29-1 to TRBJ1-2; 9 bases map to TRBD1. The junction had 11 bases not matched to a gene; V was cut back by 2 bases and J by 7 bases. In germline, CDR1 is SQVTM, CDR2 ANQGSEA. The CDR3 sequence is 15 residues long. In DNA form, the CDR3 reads TGCAGCGTTGAACTCTCGGGACAGGGTGGTAGTGGCTACACCTTC. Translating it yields CSVELSGQGGSGYTF.